This is a list of T cell receptor beta chains from one sample in a study of blood T cells in healthy people across ages. TCRdb re-called the 5' RACE reads with MiXCR, one entry per CDR3 protein. The sample includes about 720,000 distinct CDR3 sequences, about a fifth of them seen just once. Sequencing used blood. These receptors were collected from a man in his 70s in good health. CDR3s include the opening cysteine and the closing phenylalanine or tryptophan. A D gene is named only where the DNA matches it firmly. Rows may omit the clone size; those that give it use once, few, many or a size class.

d_gene,abundance,j_gene,v_gene,CDR3aa,CDR3nt
TRBD1,-,TRBJ1-3,TRBV29-1,CSVRTGSANTIYF,TGCAGCGTACGGACAGGGTCTGCAAACACCATATATTTT
-,few,TRBJ1-2,TRBV12-3/TRBV12-4,CASRGRGFEDYGYTF,TGTGCCAGCAGGGGAAGGGGTTTTGAGGACTATGGCTACACCTTC
-,few,TRBJ1-1,TRBV7-3,CASSLTAGRGTEAFF,TGTGCCAGCAGCTTAACGGCAGGGCGAGGGACTGAAGCTTTCTTT
-,few,TRBJ2-5,TRBV20-1,CSARDGGRTQETQYF,TGCAGTGCTAGAGATGGGGGGCGGACCCAAGAGACCCAGTACTTC
TRBD2,-,TRBJ2-5,TRBV18,CASSPLVVAGVEETQYF,TGTGCCAGCTCACCACTCGTGGTAGCGGGAGTTGAAGAGACCCAGTACTTC
-,-,TRBJ1-2,TRBV25-1,CASKEPNYGYTF,TGTGCCAGCAAAGAACCGAACTATGGCTACACCTTC
-,few,TRBJ2-1,TRBV5-1,CASSISVGVYNEQFF,TGCGCCAGCAGCATCAGTGTGGGGGTTTACAATGAGCAGTTCTTC
-,few,TRBJ1-1,TRBV12-3/TRBV12-4,CASTSGNTEAFF,TGTGCCAGCACCTCGGGGAACACTGAAGCTTTCTTT
-,once,TRBJ2-7,TRBV14,CASSQKGQRWVRVSEQYF,TGTGCCAGCAGCCAAAAGGGGCAGAGATGGGTACGAGTCTCCGAGCAGTACTTC
-,few,TRBJ1-1,TRBV6-6,CASSYLQIRDTEAFF,TGTGCCAGCAGTTACCTGCAAATAAGAGACACTGAAGCTTTCTTT
TRBD1,few,TRBJ1-1,TRBV20-1,CSARVGQGRGREAFF,TGCAGTGCTAGAGTAGGACAGGGTCGCGGTCGGGAAGCTTTCTTT
-,-,TRBJ1-4,TRBV6-6,CATRAPNEKLFF,TGTGCCACGAGGGCGCCGAATGAAAAACTGTTTTTT
-,-,TRBJ1-1,TRBV7-2,CASNLIPGRAFF,TGTGCCAGCAATCTAATCCCTGGGAGAGCTTTCTTT
-,-,TRBJ2-3,TRBV30,CACNDGRARYTQYF,TGTGCCTGTAACGACGGGCGGGCCCGGTATACGCAGTATTTT
-,-,TRBJ2-5,TRBV20-1,CSAMSPPGLHIETQYF,TGCAGTGCTATGTCCCCTCCAGGGCTCCATATCGAGACCCAGTACTTC
TRBD1,-,TRBJ1-2,TRBV29-1,CSVEARQGYTF,TGCAGCGTTGAAGCCAGACAGGGATACACCTTC
-,few,TRBJ1-2,TRBV4-2,CASSQDVSGGEGGGYTF,TGTGCCAGCAGCCAAGATGTTTCGGGAGGGGAAGGAGGTGGCTACACCTTC
-,-,TRBJ1-2,TRBV5-1,CASSFAAVYGYTF,TGCGCCAGCAGCTTTGCGGCGGTCTATGGCTACACCTTC
-,-,TRBJ2-3,TRBV2,CASSEEGGGDTQYF,TGTGCCAGCAGTGAAGAGGGGGGTGGAGATACGCAGTATTTT
TRBD2,few,TRBJ2-5,TRBV12-3/TRBV12-4,CASSQLGLAGTRETQYF,TGTGCCAGCAGCCAATTGGGACTAGCGGGGACGCGGGAGACCCAGTACTTC
-,few,TRBJ1-1,TRBV12-3/TRBV12-4,CASSTSAANTEAFF,TGTGCCAGCAGCACCTCCGCGGCTAACACTGAAGCTTTCTTT
-,few,TRBJ1-1,TRBV5-1,CASSPWGPVSNTEAFF,TGCGCCAGCAGCCCCTGGGGGCCGGTATCGAACACTGAAGCTTTCTTT
TRBD2,few,TRBJ2-5,TRBV7-9,CASSLGLAGVLQETQYF,TGTGCCAGCAGCCTTGGACTAGCGGGAGTCCTTCAAGAGACCCAGTACTTC
-,-,TRBJ2-1,TRBV7-8,CASEGRNNEQFF,TGTGCCAGTGAAGGGAGGAACAATGAGCAGTTCTTC
-,few,TRBJ2-1,TRBV28,CASSLQVTLHNEQFF,TGTGCCAGCAGTCTACAGGTGACTCTCCACAATGAGCAGTTCTTC
-,-,TRBJ2-2,TRBV5-1,CASSLGTPQNTGELFF,TGCGCCAGCAGCTTGGGGACACCGCAGAACACCGGGGAGCTGTTTTTT
-,-,TRBJ1-5,TRBV19,CASSIERRGNQPQHF,TGTGCCAGTAGTATAGAGCGTAGGGGCAATCAGCCCCAGCATTTT
TRBD1,-,TRBJ1-5,TRBV6-1,CASSEAGGGRGFGQPQHF,TGTGCCAGCAGTGAAGCGGGAGGGGGCAGGGGGTTTGGTCAGCCCCAGCATTTT
TRBD1,few,TRBJ1-1,TRBV10-3,CAISPGTGSTEAFF,TGTGCCATCAGTCCCGGGACAGGGTCCACTGAAGCTTTCTTT
TRBD1,-,TRBJ2-7,TRBV9,CASSVEGQSYEQYF,TGTGCCAGCAGCGTAGAGGGACAGTCCTACGAGCAGTACTTC
-,few,TRBJ1-2,TRBV12-3/TRBV12-4,CASSRAEGYGYTF,TGTGCCAGCAGCCGTGCAGAGGGCTATGGCTACACCTTC
-,-,TRBJ1-5,TRBV20-1,CSAARAGGNQPQHF,TGCAGTGCTGCCCGAGCGGGGGGCAATCAGCCCCAGCATTTT
TRBD2,few,TRBJ2-3,TRBV20-1,CSAYLLGLATDTQYF,TGCAGTGCTTATCTTTTGGGACTAGCCACAGATACGCAGTATTTT
TRBD1,few,TRBJ2-3,TRBV12-3/TRBV12-4,CASSRMGQGADTQYF,TGTGCCAGCAGTCGCATGGGACAGGGTGCAGATACGCAGTATTTT
-,many,TRBJ2-5,TRBV18,CASSPPLAWKTQYF,TGTGCCAGCTCACCCCCGCTAGCTTGGAAGACCCAGTACTTC